Following are 31 T cell receptor beta chains from one sample sequenced in a study of CXCR3-negative and CXCR3-positive naive CD8 T cells. The study's findings and limits: Researchers report that CXCR3-positive naive cells carry more hydrophobic TRB CDR3s than CXCR3-negative naive cells.

These receptors are not linked to any known antigen. UMI-labeled 5' RACE yielded the TRB cDNA libraries. TCRdb derives one entry per CDR3 protein from the 5' RACE reads, leaving out DNA. This sample's table has fewer than 140,000 distinct CDR3 sequences. Sequenced input: naive CXCR3+ CD8+ T cells from blood. Subset noted: CD45RO-CCR7+CD27+CD95- naive CD8+ T cells expressing CXCR3 (TNR3+). These TCRs come from a human donor in good health. Some clones in this sample may be carry-over from other donors' samples.

CDR3 amino acids: CASSIPDGPQF. The rearrangement links TRBV19 to TRBJ1-4. The CDR3 covers 11 residues. Germline CDR1 is LNHDA and CDR2 is SQIVND (reference sequence).

The gene calls are TRBV12-3 or TRBV12-4 and TRBJ2-5; lacking DNA, the TRBD2 call made by TCRdb goes unchecked. The CDR3 totals 14 residues. The CDR3 spells CASSTPGLQETQYF.

The V call is TRBV29-1, the J call TRBJ1-4; lacking DNA, the TRBD1 call made by TCRdb goes unchecked. Germline CDR1 reads SQVTM; CDR2 reads ANQGSEA. CDR3 length: 13 amino acids. The CDR3 region is CSVMTGGGEKLFF.

This chain uses TRBV14 with TRBJ2-5. The CDR3 is made up of 12 amino acids. Per germline, CDR1 SGHDN and CDR2 FVKESK. The CDR3 reads CASSQDLETQYF.

V usage is TRBV7-9 and J usage is TRBJ2-7; TCRdb names TRBD2, which stays unverified in the absence of DNA. This CDR3 comprises 16 residues. Germline loops: CDR1 SEHNR, CDR2 FQNEAQ (reference sequence). The CDR3 reads CASSSHTSGRYYEQYF.

CDR3 in amino acids: CASSVGSDYEQYF. The rearrangement links TRBV9 to TRBJ2-7. Looked up from germline, CDR1 is SGDLS and CDR2 is YYNGEE. The CDR3 is 13 residues long.

This chain links TRBV6-5 with TRBJ2-5; TCRdb lists TRBD1, though no DNA is available to test this call. Germline V CDR1 and CDR2: MNHEY, SVGAGI. The CDR3 has 15 residues. CDR3 sequence: CASSPGQGGKKTQYF.

The J gene is TRBJ1-2, the V gene TRBV7-6. The germline CDR1 and CDR2 sequences are SGHVS and FNYEAQ. The length of the CDR3 is 13 residues. CDR3 region: CASSSTLFWGYTF.

The gene calls are TRBV4-3 and TRBJ1-2; TCRdb picks TRBD1, but there is no DNA to check that call. Per germline, CDR1 LGHNA and CDR2 YSLEER. The length of the CDR3 is 15 residues. CDR3 amino acids: CASSPGDTGGFSRDF.

This rearrangement joins TRBV7-9 to TRBJ1-1; the D call of TRBD1 rests on TCRdb alone, since no DNA is present to check it. This CDR3 region has 15 residues. Germline CDR1 is SEHNR and CDR2 is FQNEAQ (reference sequence). CDR3 protein: CASSLVGQGQTEAFF.

The gene calls are TRBV28 and TRBJ2-3; TCRdb returns TRBD1, unconfirmable since there is no DNA. This CDR3 region has 17 residues. Germline V lookup: CDR1 MDHEN, CDR2 SYDVKM. CDR3 sequence reads: CASSTPSTEPSTDTQYF.

The chain carries TRBV11-2 and TRBJ2-7. The germline CDR1 and CDR2 sequences are SGHAT and FQNNGV. There are 16 residues in the CDR3. CDR3: CASSGYKNGDTYEQYF. Full variable domain (outside the CDR3, taken from reference TRBV11-2 and TRBJ2-7): EAGVAQSPRYKIIEKRQSVAFWCNPISGHATLYWYQQILGQGPKLLIQFQNNGVVDDSQLPKDRFSAERLKGVDSTLKIQPAKLEDSAVYLCASSGYKNGDTYEQYFGPGTRLTVT.

CDR3 residues: CASSFPQVGANVLTF. V is TRBV12-3 or TRBV12-4 and J is TRBJ2-6. The CDR3 runs to 15 residues.

V and J are TRBV5-5 and TRBJ2-3. CDR1 is SGHKS and CDR2 is YYEKEE in the germline V gene (reference sequence). This CDR3 region has 17 residues. This CDR3 is CASSFGVSLLMGDTQYF.

V gene TRBV4-2 combines with J gene TRBJ2-1; TCRdb returns TRBD2, unconfirmable since there is no DNA. This CDR3 has 17 residues. Germline CDR1 and CDR2: LGHNA and YNFKEQ. CDR3 region: CASSQDGGQGLGNEQFF.

The chain links TRBV30 to TRBJ1-2. This CDR3 spans 11 amino acids. Germline-derived CDR1 and CDR2 are GTSNPN and SVGIG (reference sequence). CDR3 residues: CAWRNSDGYTF.

The chain is built from TRBV15 and TRBJ2-3. CDR1 LNHNV and CDR2 YYDKDF come from the germline V gene (reference sequence). The CDR3 is made up of 15 amino acids. Here the CDR3 reads CATSRDSYVADTQYF.

V gene TRBV14 combines with J gene TRBJ2-7; the TRBD1 assignment by TCRdb is unverifiable without DNA. Germline CDR1 reads SGHDN; CDR2 reads FVKESK. The CDR3 sequence is 13 residues long. The CDR3: CASKGIGAYEQYF.

This sequence joins TRBV29-1 and TRBJ2-1; checking the TCRdb D call of TRBD2 is not possible without DNA. In germline, CDR1 is SQVTM, CDR2 ANQGSEA. The CDR3 runs 15 residues. CDR3 sequence reads: CSVEGAVSSYNEQFF.

This rearrangement joins TRBV11-2 to TRBJ2-3; TCRdb indicates TRBD1, and absent DNA this call remains unverified. Germline V lookup: CDR1 SGHAT, CDR2 FQNNGV. The CDR3 covers 16 residues. This CDR3 is CASSYRGRLSTDTQYF.

The J gene is TRBJ2-5, the V gene TRBV7-9; TCRdb calls TRBD2, which cannot be checked without DNA. Germline V gives CDR1 SEHNR, CDR2 FQNEAQ (reference sequence). This CDR3 has 13 amino acids. CDR3 protein: CASRGLPRETQYF. Full variable domain (remainder filled in from reference TRBV7-9 and TRBJ2-5): DTGVSQNPRHKITKRGQNVTFRCDPISEHNRLYWYRQTLGQGPEFLTYFQNEAQLEKSRLLSDRFSAERPKGSFSTLEIQRTEQGDSAMYLCASRGLPRETQYFGPGTRLLVL.

The rearrangement links TRBV12-3 or TRBV12-4 to TRBJ2-7; lacking DNA, the TRBD2 call made by TCRdb goes unchecked. The CDR3 spans 17 residues. The CDR3 is CASSQILAGGPNYEQYF.

V and J are TRBV29-1 and TRBJ2-1; TCRdb's D gene call, TRBD2, goes unchecked for lack of DNA. This CDR3 is 17 amino acids long. The germline CDR1 and CDR2 sequences are SQVTM and ANQGSEA. This CDR3 reads CSALPYLGTGLINEQFF.

The rearrangement joins TRBV29-1 to TRBJ1-5; the D call of TRBD1 rests on TCRdb alone, since no DNA is present to check it. In germline, CDR1 is SQVTM, CDR2 ANQGSEA. This CDR3 contains 13 residues. CDR3: CSVGTGHNQPQHF.

J is TRBJ2-7 and V is TRBV5-1; TCRdb's D gene call, TRBD1, goes unchecked for lack of DNA. The CDR3 runs to 14 residues. CDR1 and CDR2 (germline): SGHRS, YFSETQ. CDR3 region: CASTVAGASYEQYF.

V is TRBV6-2 or TRBV6-3 and J is TRBJ2-2; TCRdb lists TRBD1, though no DNA is available to test this call. The CDR3 contains 15 residues. The germline CDR1 and CDR2 sequences are MNHEY and SVGEGT. CDR3: CASSSGTDFTGELFF.

The chain links TRBV5-1 to TRBJ1-1. The CDR3 runs 16 residues. Germline CDR1 and CDR2: SGHRS and YFSETQ. This CDR3 is CASSLVLGMDDTEAFF.

This chain joins TRBV29-1 and TRBJ2-1; TCRdb gives TRBD1 as the D gene, but with no DNA this cannot be confirmed. The length of the CDR3 is 17 residues. Germline CDR1 is SQVTM and CDR2 is ANQGSEA. The CDR3 spells CSVEGHAGTGDNNEQFF.

This chain links TRBV12-3 or TRBV12-4 with TRBJ2-7. The CDR3 spans 13 residues. The chain's CDR3 is CASSHPNGYEQYF.

The chain recombines TRBV3-1 with TRBJ2-7; the TCRdb D gene call, TRBD1, has no DNA to confirm it. Germline V CDR1 and CDR2: LGHDT, YNNKEL (reference sequence). The CDR3 runs 17 residues. This chain's CDR3 is CASSQEMKTGPSDEQYF.

V usage is TRBV12-3 or TRBV12-4 and J usage is TRBJ2-7; with no DNA, the TCRdb D assignment of TRBD2 cannot be verified. The CDR3 is 16 residues long. CDR3 in amino acids: CASSPRSSGGAYEQYF.